The 27 T cell receptor beta chains reported below all come from one sample, sequenced in a study of cytomegalovirus exposure and HLA in healthy donors (dated by TCRdb to about 2017). The method behind the library was the immunoSEQ multiplex PCR assay. For the multiplex PCR, a mixture combining 60 forward primers for TCR Vbeta segments and 13 reverse primers for TCR Jbeta segments was used. TCRdb stores this immuneACCESS table with in-frame sequences only. Part of the clones is absent; in the studies checked, under half of the shortfall reflects unresolved V genes, and no reason is known for the rest. This sample comprises approximately 98,000 clones, around 74% of them detected only once. The ten most abundant clones make up about 1.7% of the sample. Input material: PBMCs. These TCRs come from a male donor in good health and CMV-seronegative.

The rearrangement links TRBV5-1 to TRBJ2-3; TRBD1 aligns across 7 bases. This CDR3 spans 15 amino acids. CDR1 is SGHRS, CDR2 YFSETQ, per germline. V dropped 4 bases and J dropped 2; count of bases not matched to a gene: 7. The CDR3 DNA reads TGCGCCAGCAGCCAGTCGACAGGGCTCACAGATACGCAGTATTTT. Translated, it gives CASSQSTGLTDTQYF.

The V gene is TRBV5-6, the J gene TRBJ2-1, with D possibly matching TRBD2 (6 bases). CDR1 SGHDT and CDR2 YYEEEE come from the germline V gene. The ends were cut back, 3 bases at V and 2 bases at J, with 15 bases in the middle. This CDR3 is 16 amino acids long. CDR3 protein: CASSYEAGRTYNEQFF. The CDR3 DNA is TGTGCCAGCAGCTATGAAGCGGGCCGGACCTACAATGAGCAGTTCTTC.

The chain links TRBV27 to TRBJ1-2; D call uncertain. Between the trimmed V and J ends, which lost 2 bases and 3 bases, there was a span of 13 bases. Germline V gene data show CDR1 as MNHEY and CDR2 as SMNVEV (reference sequence). This CDR3 has 15 amino acids. CDR3 DNA: TGTGCCAGCAGTTTAGACAACTCGAGGGACTATGGCTACACCTTC. Translation: CASSLDNSRDYGYTF.

This clone was seen a single time. CDR3 protein: CAISVQAGVNNEQFF. In nucleotides, the CDR3 is TGTGCCATCAGTGTTCAGGCGGGAGTTAACAATGAGCAGTTCTTC. The chain is built from TRBV10-3 and TRBJ2-1; TRBD2 matches at 7 bases. CDR3 size: 15 residues. Germline CDR1 ENHRY, CDR2 SYGVKD. Trimming removed 4 bases from V and 5 bases from J; junction bases left unmatched: 8.

The genes are TRBV15 and TRBJ2-3; a possible D gene is TRBD2 (6 bases). CDR1 and CDR2 from the germline V gene are LNHNV and YYDKDF (reference sequence). The ends were cut back, 1 base at V and 0 bases at J, with 14 bases in the middle. This CDR3 spans 17 amino acids. The CDR3 region is CATSRGPVAVSTDTQYF. For the CDR3, the DNA is TGTGCCACCAGCAGAGGACCGGTAGCGGTGAGCACAGATACGCAGTATTTT.

The chain joins TRBV7-6 to TRBJ1-1; D may be TRBD1 (5 bases). Germline values: CDR1 SGHVS, CDR2 FNYEAQ. The CDR3 length is 15 residues. V lost 0 bases and J lost 2, with 10 bases in between. CDR3 protein: CASSLAGAGNTEAFF. Here the CDR3 DNA reads TGTGCCAGCAGCTTAGCAGGGGCGGGAAACACTGAAGCTTTCTTT.

This chain uses TRBV28 with TRBJ2-7; D not certain. The CDR3 length is 13 residues. The germline V and J ends were trimmed by 1 base and 3 bases, with 7 bases remaining between them. Germline-derived CDR1 and CDR2 are MDHEN and SYDVKM. The CDR3 spells CASSLFGLYEQYF. The CDR3 DNA is TGTGCCAGCAGTTTATTTGGCCTCTACGAGCAGTACTTC.

The chain combines TRBV7-9 with TRBJ2-3, with TRBD2 identical over 8 bases. The CDR3 consists of 15 residues. J gave up 3 bases and V 5 bases, and 7 bases lay outside the gene matches. Germline CDR1 and CDR2: SEHNR and FQNEAQ (reference sequence). The CDR3: CASSTGTRSTDTQYF. In DNA form, the CDR3 reads TGTGCCAGCAGCACCGGGACTAGGAGTACAGATACGCAGTATTTT.

A single count supports this clone. CDR3 protein: CASSLDGGSGYTF. The CDR3, as DNA: TGTGCCAGCAGCTTAGATGGAGGATCTGGCTACACCTTC. This chain connects TRBV7-9 to TRBJ1-2; D is undetermined. The CDR3 consists of 13 residues. The V and J ends lost 1 base and 7 bases respectively, with 10 bases between them. The germline CDR1 and CDR2 sequences are SEHNR and FQNEAQ (reference sequence). The full variable domain, in which reference TRBV7-9 and TRBJ1-2 provide the parts outside the CDR3, is DTGVSQNPRHKITKRGQNVTFRCDPISEHNRLYWYRQTLGQGPEFLTYFQNEAQLEKSRLLSDRFSAERPKGSFSTLEIQRTEQGDSAMYLCASSLDGGSGYTFGSGTRLTVV.

The rearrangement uses TRBV30 and TRBJ1-1; 8 bases agree with TRBD1. This CDR3 is built from 13 residues. The J segment lost 11 bases and the V segment lost 0 bases, leaving 8 bases of the junction unmatched. Germline-derived CDR1 and CDR2 are GTSNPN and SVGIG (reference sequence). The CDR3 region has the DNA TGTGCCTGGAGTGTAGCCAGGGGGCTTTTGGCTTTCTTT. As protein: CAWSVARGLLAFF.

The chain carries TRBV9 and TRBJ2-2, with TRBD2 identical over 8 bases. This CDR3 comprises 16 residues. The V and J ends lost 0 bases and 7 bases, in that order; junction bases with no gene match: 8. The germline CDR1 and CDR2 sequences are SGDLS and YYNGEE. CDR3 DNA sequence: TGTGCCAGCAGCGTAGAGGCGGGAGGTGGGCACGGGGAGCTGTTTTTT. This codes for CASSVEAGGGHGELFF.

The chain couples TRBV5-4 to TRBJ1-3; D is unresolved. Germline V gives CDR1 SGHNT, CDR2 YYREEE (reference sequence). This CDR3 spans 15 amino acids. Trimming took 0 bases from V and 0 from J, leaving 7 bases between them. The chain's CDR3 is CASSLAGYSGNTIYF. For the CDR3, the DNA is TGTGCCAGCAGCTTGGCCGGGTACTCTGGAAACACCATATATTTT.

This clone was detected once. This chain links TRBV30 with TRBJ1-1; D gene unclear. The V gene lost 2 bases and the J gene lost 0 bases, with 4 bases spanning the gap. The CDR3 extends over 12 amino acids. Germline CDR1 reads GTSNPN; CDR2 reads SVGIG (reference sequence). CDR3 in DNA: TGTGCCTGGAGTCTTGTGAACACTGAAGCTTTCTTT. Its protein product is CAWSLVNTEAFF.

The chain couples TRBV9 to TRBJ2-7, with D possibly TRBD1 on 5 matching bases. CDR3 length equals 13 residues. Germline V gene sequence: CDR1 SGDLS, CDR2 YYNGEE. The germline V and J ends were trimmed by 0 bases and 6 bases, with 10 bases remaining between them. The CDR3 DNA sequence: TGTGCCAGCAGCGTAGTACCCGACAGCGAGCAGTACTTC. This gives the protein CASSVVPDSEQYF.

This chain uses TRBV10-3 with TRBJ2-7, with 7 bases fitting TRBD1. Per germline, CDR1 ENHRY and CDR2 SYGVKD. V trimming: 4 bases; J trimming: 3 bases; junction bases outside the gene matches: 6. The CDR3 runs 14 residues. Here the CDR3 DNA reads TGTGCCATCAGTGGTGGGACAGACTACTACGAGCAGTACTTC. This codes for CAISGGTDYYEQYF.

The V gene is TRBV30, the J gene TRBJ1-2, with a possible D match to TRBD1 (6 bases). The germline CDR1 and CDR2 sequences are GTSNPN and SVGIG (reference sequence). Trimming left V 2 bases short and J 8 bases short, with 15 bases between. CDR3 size: 13 residues. CDR3 nucleotide sequence: TGTGCCTGGAGTCTAACAGGGACACAAGGCTACACCTTC. Translating it yields CAWSLTGTQGYTF.

CDR3 nucleotides: TGTGCCAGCTGGGGCGGGGGGTATGGCTACACCTTC. Protein: CASWGGGYGYTF. The chain recombines TRBV6-5 with TRBJ1-2, with D maybe TRBD1 (5 bases). CDR3 length: 12 amino acids. CDR1 and CDR2 from the germline V gene are MNHEY and SVGAGI. With 8 bases removed from V and 5 bases from J, the gap between germline ends came to 12 bases.

The CDR3 here is CASSLVGTGLDTIYF. The CDR3 nucleotides read TGTGCCAGCAGCTTGGTCGGGACAGGTCTCGACACCATATATTTT. The V and J genes are TRBV5-4 and TRBJ1-3; 8 bases fit TRBD1. The germline V gene has CDR1 SGHNT and CDR2 YYREEE (reference sequence). This CDR3 comprises 15 residues. With 0 bases clipped from V and 8 bases from J, the junction kept 7 bases outside the gene matches.

V is TRBV30 and J is TRBJ2-5; TRBD1 agrees at 7 bases. The CDR3 spans 16 residues. With V trimmed by 2 bases and J by 5 bases, 14 bases remained unmatched. Looked up from germline, CDR1 is GTSNPN and CDR2 is SVGIG (reference sequence). DNA of the CDR3: TGTGCCTGGAGTTCCGGGACAGTGGGATTATCTGAGACCCAGTACTTC. Translating it yields CAWSSGTVGLSETQYF.

The genes are TRBV4-1 and TRBJ2-7; 7 bases agree with TRBD1. The CDR3 runs 14 residues. Germline V CDR1 and CDR2: MGHRA, YSYEKL. Trimming cost V 5 bases and J 3 bases; bases outside gene matches: 7. The DNA for the CDR3 is TGCGCCAGCAGCTCGACAGGGTATGGCTACGAGCAGTACTTC. It codes for CASSSTGYGYEQYF.

Note on this clone: Other nucleotide sequences from this sample produce the same CDR3. This chain uses TRBV6-5 with TRBJ1-1, with 7 bases lining up with TRBD1. The CDR3 covers 12 residues. Germline values: CDR1 MNHEY, CDR2 SVGAGI. Trimming removed 6 bases from V and 5 bases from J; junction bases left unmatched: 3. Written as DNA, the CDR3 is TGTGCCAGCAGCGCAGGGGGAACTGAAGCTTTCTTT. It is translated as CASSAGGTEAFF.

The V call is TRBV27, the J call TRBJ1-1, with unresolved D. This CDR3 is 12 amino acids long. V lost 6 bases and J 1 base, leaving 6 bases between the germline ends. Per germline, CDR1 MNHEY and CDR2 SMNVEV (reference sequence). The DNA for the CDR3 is TGTGCCAGCAGACGGTCGAACACTGAAGCTTTCTTT. Amino acids: CASRRSNTEAFF.

In its sample, this clone was seen once. J is TRBJ2-2 and V is TRBV7-9; TRBD2 aligns across 7 bases. Germline V gives CDR1 SEHNR, CDR2 FQNEAQ (reference sequence). This CDR3 region has 16 residues. The ends lost 4 bases at V and 3 bases at J; junction bases unmatched: 8. The DNA of the CDR3 is TGTGCCAGCAGCTCATGGGCAGGGAGGGACACCGGGGAGCTGTTTTTT. As protein: CASSSWAGRDTGELFF.

The chain uses TRBV27 and TRBJ2-3; 7 bases agree with TRBD1. The CDR3 is 15 amino acids. Germline CDR1 is MNHEY and CDR2 is SMNVEV (reference sequence). Unmatched junction bases numbered 12, after V lost 2 bases and J lost 10 bases. CDR3 amino acids: CASSLVGQTFRAQYF. DNA for the CDR3: TGTGCCAGCAGTTTAGTGGGACAGACTTTTCGTGCGCAGTATTTT.

The chain is built from TRBV7-9 and TRBJ1-1; TRBD1 agrees at 7 bases. J was trimmed by 0 bases and V by 3 bases; bases with no gene match: 4. Germline V gene lookup returns CDR1 SEHNR and CDR2 FQNEAQ (reference sequence). The CDR3 covers 15 residues. CDR3 loop: CASSLGDRLNTEAFF. CDR3 nucleotides: TGTGCCAGCAGCTTGGGGGACAGACTGAACACTGAAGCTTTCTTT.

The chain uses TRBV14 and TRBJ2-3; D gene unclear. The germline V and J ends were trimmed by 0 bases and 1 base, with 17 bases remaining between them. The CDR3 sequence is 18 residues long. CDR1 is SGHDN, CDR2 FVKESK, per germline. As DNA, the CDR3 is TGTGCCAGCAGCCAAGATGGTCCTGGCAGATACCGCACAGATACGCAGTATTTT. As protein: CASSQDGPGRYRTDTQYF.

V is TRBV7-4 and J is TRBJ2-3; 10 nucleotides align to TRBD1. J was trimmed by 3 bases and V by 4 bases; bases with no gene match: 7. In germline, CDR1 is SGHVT, CDR2 SQSDAQ. This CDR3 contains 16 residues. The CDR3 nucleotides are TGTGCCAGCAGCTCCACGGGACAGGGGCGTACAGATACGCAGTATTTT. Its translation: CASSSTGQGRTDTQYF.